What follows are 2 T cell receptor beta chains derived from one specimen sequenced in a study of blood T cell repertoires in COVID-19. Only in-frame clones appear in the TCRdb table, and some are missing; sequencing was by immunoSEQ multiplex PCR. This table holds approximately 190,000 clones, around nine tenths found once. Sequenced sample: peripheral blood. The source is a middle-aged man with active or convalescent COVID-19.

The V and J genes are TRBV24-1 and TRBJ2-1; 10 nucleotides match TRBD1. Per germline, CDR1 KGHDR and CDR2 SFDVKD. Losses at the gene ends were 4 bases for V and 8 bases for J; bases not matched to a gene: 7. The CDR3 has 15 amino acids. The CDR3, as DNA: TGTGCCACCAGTGACCCCGGGACAGGGGACCATGAGCAGTTCTTC. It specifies CATSDPGTGDHEQFF.

Written as DNA, the CDR3 is TGTGCCAGTAGTATCTTTCAGGGGGCCGAATCACCCCTCCACTTT. This encodes CASSIFQGAESPLHF. The V call is TRBV19, the J call TRBJ1-6, with 8 bases that match TRBD1. V lost 3 bases and J lost 10; bases outside the gene matches: 8. There are 15 residues in the CDR3. The germline CDR1 and CDR2 sequences are LNHDA and SQIVND (reference sequence).